Each of the 29 T cell receptor beta chains below was sequenced from the same sample in a study of T-cell memory formation after mild COVID-19. TCRdb fed the 5' RACE reads into MiXCR, producing one record per CDR3 protein. The data hold around 340,000 distinct CDR3 sequences, with roughly 13% observed a single time. The sample comprised PBMCs or a T cell subset sorted from them (not recorded which). These receptors came from a man aged 18 to 30 who had mild COVID-19 (a few samples of this study predate the infection). Cell type and time point are not known.

The chain has TRBV2 and TRBJ1-6; the D is unclear. Trimming cost V 7 bases and J 8 bases, with 18 bases left between them. This CDR3 contains 15 residues. Germline CDR1 SNHLY, CDR2 FYNNEI. The DNA of the CDR3 is TGTGCCAGCACACGCGGTCCAAGGCCTGATTCACCCCTCCACTTT. It encodes CASTRGPRPDSPLHF.

The genes are TRBV6-1 and TRBJ1-5; a weak D match, TRBD1 (6 bases). Trimming cost V 7 bases and J 7 bases, with 17 bases left between them. CDR1 is MNHNS and CDR2 is SASEGT in the germline V gene. The CDR3 consists of 14 residues. The CDR3 sequence is CASTEGGGGQPQHF. The CDR3 bases are TGTGCCAGCACCGAGGGGGGGGGAGGACAGCCCCAGCATTTT.

This clonotype was detected a few times. The chain couples TRBV11-1 to TRBJ2-1; 9 nucleotides line up with TRBD1. Trimming at V came to 6 bases and at J to 10 bases, leaving 7 bases not matched to a gene. The CDR3 is 13 amino acids. Germline-derived CDR1 and CDR2 are SGHAT and FQDESV (reference sequence). CDR3 loop: CASSGGQGREQFF. The CDR3 DNA follows: TGTGCCAGCAGTGGGGGACAGGGTCGGGAGCAGTTCTTC.

This clonotype was detected only a few times. The rearrangement links TRBV15 to TRBJ2-7, with D tentatively TRBD2 (5 bases). This CDR3 has 14 residues. From germline, CDR1 is LNHNV and CDR2 YYDKDF (reference sequence). V was shortened by 0 bases and J by 7 bases, with 13 bases between the two germline ends. The CDR3 spells CATSRDRGPWEQYF. CDR3 DNA sequence: TGTGCCACCAGCAGAGATCGAGGGCCGTGGGAGCAGTACTTC.

DNA of the CDR3: TGTGCCAGCAGCGTAGACAATGAGCAGTTCTTC. Its protein product is CASSVDNEQFF. The V call is TRBV9, the J call TRBJ2-1; no reliable D call. V was trimmed by 0 bases and J by 5 bases, leaving 0 bases between them. Germline V lookup: CDR1 SGDLS, CDR2 YYNGEE. The CDR3 has 11 residues.

This clonotype has ten or more counts. The chain employs TRBV7-8 and TRBJ2-2, with D perhaps TRBD1 or TRBD2 (5 bases each). Per germline, CDR1 SGHVS and CDR2 FQNEAQ. The CDR3 length is 17 residues. V was clipped by 6 bases and J by 0 bases, with 17 bases between them. The CDR3 region is CASRSVIWGTNTGELFF. CDR3 bases: TGTGCCAGCAGGTCCGTGATATGGGGGACGAACACCGGGGAGCTGTTTTTT.

The genes are TRBV4-1 and TRBJ2-5, with D perhaps being TRBD1 or TRBD2 (5 bases each). With 5 bases removed from V and 1 base from J, the gap between germline ends came to 14 bases. CDR1 and CDR2 (germline): MGHRA, YSYEKL. The CDR3 consists of 15 residues. CDR3 loop: CASSYPGTLQETQYF. The CDR3, as DNA: TGCGCCAGCAGCTACCCCGGGACCCTCCAAGAGACCCAGTACTTC.

This chain joins TRBV7-2 and TRBJ2-2; perhaps TRBD2 as D (6 bases). From germline, CDR1 is SGHTA and CDR2 FQGNSA. Trimming took 4 bases from V and 5 from J, leaving 11 bases between them. The CDR3 sequence is 14 residues long. The CDR3 loop is CASSSGRWTGELFF. The CDR3 nucleotides are TGTGCCAGCAGCTCAGGGAGGTGGACCGGGGAGCTGTTTTTT.

The rearrangement joins TRBV5-1 to TRBJ2-5; D unclear. Germline CDR1 is SGHRS and CDR2 is YFSETQ. The V gene lost 4 bases and the J gene lost 7 bases, with 17 bases spanning the gap. The CDR3 consists of 14 residues. CDR3 DNA: TGCGCCAGCAGCGGCGATGACGGCATTTGGACCCAGTACTTC. It codes for CASSGDDGIWTQYF.

The chain has TRBV4-1 and TRBJ2-1, with unresolved D. This CDR3 has 12 residues. Trimming took 1 base from V and 8 from J, leaving 6 bases between them. CDR1 MGHRA and CDR2 YSYEKL come from the germline V gene. Written as DNA, the CDR3 is TGCGCCAGCAGCCAAGGTCGCGATGAGCAGTTCTTC. Its translation is CASSQGRDEQFF.

V usage is TRBV7-3 and J usage is TRBJ2-1; D is uncertain. The germline gives CDR1 SGHTA, CDR2 FQGTGA. CDR3 length equals 15 residues. V lost 7 bases, J lost 0 bases, and 13 bases lay in between. CDR3 sequence: CASTPTPSSYNEQFF. The CDR3 nucleotides read TGTGCCAGCACCCCGACACCTAGCTCCTACAATGAGCAGTTCTTC.

This clonotype was counted between two and nine times. The chain carries TRBV20-1 and TRBJ2-1, with 11 bases matching TRBD2. In germline, CDR1 is DFQATT, CDR2 SNEGSKA (reference sequence). The CDR3 is made up of 14 amino acids. The V gene end was trimmed by 5 bases and the J gene end by 7 bases; junction bases not matched to a gene: 7. The CDR3: CSAGTSGGGNEQFF. In nucleotides, the CDR3 is TGCAGTGCTGGAACTAGCGGGGGTGGTAATGAGCAGTTCTTC.

This clonotype was observed a few times. The V call is TRBV7-9, the J call TRBJ2-3; no reliable D call. Trimming cost V 2 bases and J 10 bases, with 10 bases left between them. The CDR3 spans 12 residues. The germline gives CDR1 SEHNR, CDR2 FQNEAQ (reference sequence). The CDR3 protein is CASSLRRRPQYF. The CDR3 bases are TGTGCCAGCAGCTTAAGGAGAAGACCGCAGTATTTT.

J is TRBJ1-6 and V is TRBV7-9, with 10 bases matching TRBD1. CDR1 and CDR2 (germline): SEHNR, FQNEAQ (reference sequence). Germline trimming cut 3 bases from V and 9 bases from J; bases unmatched to any gene: 8. This CDR3 comprises 16 residues. The CDR3 here is CASSFGQGVPSSPLHF. As DNA, the CDR3 is TGTGCCAGCAGCTTTGGACAGGGGGTCCCCTCTTCACCCCTCCACTTT.

This clonotype was seen repeatedly, ten times or more. This chain connects TRBV7-2 to TRBJ2-1, with 10 bases that match TRBD1. V dropped 5 bases and J dropped 3; count of bases not matched to a gene: 7. The CDR3 is 16 residues long. Per germline, CDR1 SGHTA and CDR2 FQGNSA. CDR3 loop: CASSPGTGEGYNEQFF. The CDR3 coding sequence is TGTGCCAGCAGCCCCGGGACAGGGGAGGGCTACAATGAGCAGTTCTTC.

V and J are TRBV18 and TRBJ1-1; D not resolved. The V gene's germline CDR1 is KGHSH and CDR2 LQKENI. This CDR3 is built from 14 residues. V was trimmed by 4 bases and J by 0 bases, leaving 9 bases between them. CDR3 nucleotides: TGTGCCAGCTCACAAGGTGCCCTGAACACTGAAGCTTTCTTT. This translates into CASSQGALNTEAFF.

The rearrangement uses TRBV7-2 and TRBJ1-1, with unresolved D. CDR3 size: 13 residues. CDR1 is SGHTA and CDR2 is FQGNSA in the germline V gene. V dropped 11 bases and J dropped 0 bases, with 13 bases sitting between them. This chain's CDR3 is CAVQRGLNTEAFF. In DNA form, the CDR3 reads TGTGCCGTCCAACGGGGTCTGAACACTGAAGCTTTCTTT.

The V gene is TRBV11-2, the J gene TRBJ2-5; D unresolved. The CDR3 totals 15 residues. Trimming took 2 bases from V and 5 from J, leaving 15 bases between them. Germline CDR1 SGHAT, CDR2 FQNNGV. CDR3 in amino acids: CASSLSPRIEETQYF. CDR3 DNA sequence: TGTGCCAGCAGCTTAAGTCCGAGGATCGAGGAGACCCAGTACTTC.

This clonotype was recorded a few times. The chain has TRBV10-3 and TRBJ2-7, with 9 positions matching TRBD1. The CDR3 has 16 amino acids. V lost 0 bases and J lost 5; bases outside the gene matches: 8. Looked up from germline, CDR1 is ENHRY and CDR2 is SYGVKD. In DNA, the CDR3 is TGTGCCATCAGTGAGTCCCGTCTGGGACAGGGTCACGAGCAGTACTTC. As protein: CAISESRLGQGHEQYF.

This clonotype was recorded at least ten times. The chain is built from TRBV4-3 and TRBJ2-7; D is perhaps TRBD2 (5 bases). V was clipped by 0 bases and J by 2 bases, with 8 bases between them. CDR3 length: 14 amino acids. Germline values: CDR1 LGHNA, CDR2 YSLEER. As DNA, the CDR3 is TGCGCCAGCAGCCAAGAGAGCGGAACCTACGAGCAGTACTTC. Translated, it gives CASSQESGTYEQYF.

The chain employs TRBV7-2 and TRBJ2-7; the D is unclear. CDR3 length equals 12 residues. In germline, CDR1 is SGHTA, CDR2 FQGNSA. V was pared by 5 bases and J by 9 bases, with 14 bases between. The CDR3 region is CASSRAGRGQYF. In DNA form, the CDR3 reads TGTGCCAGCAGCCGGGCCGGTCGTGGGCAGTACTTC. The full variable domain, rest sourced from reference TRBV7-2 and TRBJ2-7, is GAGVSQSPSNKVTEKGKDVELRCDPISGHTALYWYRQSLGQGLEFLIYFQGNSAPDKSGLPSDRFSAERTGGSVSTLTIQRTQQEDSAVYLCASSRAGRGQYFGPGTRLTVT.

This clonotype was found many times. The genes are TRBV12-3 or TRBV12-4 and TRBJ2-1; D remains unclear. Between the trimmed V and J ends, which lost 5 bases and 6 bases, there was a span of 8 bases. The CDR3 covers 12 residues. The CDR3 reads CASSPDSNEQFF. CDR3 nucleotide sequence: TGTGCCAGCAGTCCCGATAGCAATGAGCAGTTCTTC.

The rearrangement uses TRBV4-2 and TRBJ2-2; TRBD2 agrees at 10 bases. Germline assignment: CDR1 LGHNA and CDR2 YNFKEQ. CDR3 size: 18 residues. With V trimmed by 4 bases and J by 2 bases, 10 bases remained unmatched. The CDR3 spells CASSPGASGGLNTGELFF. CDR3 bases: TGTGCCAGCAGCCCTGGGGCTAGCGGGGGCCTAAACACCGGGGAGCTGTTTTTT.

This clonotype was detected only a few times. J is TRBJ1-1 and V is TRBV6-5; D unresolved. Germline V CDR1 and CDR2: MNHEY, SVGAGI. V was clipped by 0 bases and J by 3 bases, with 8 bases between them. The CDR3 length is 14 residues. CDR3 sequence: CASSYSGRYTEAFF. CDR3 sequence (DNA): TGTGCCAGCAGTTACTCAGGACGGTACACTGAAGCTTTCTTT.

The chain has TRBV7-2 and TRBJ1-1; D not resolved. Trimming took off 2 bases at V and 11 bases at J, with 21 bases between the two ends. Germline V gene data show CDR1 as SGHTA and CDR2 as FQGNSA. This CDR3 is 15 amino acids long. CDR3 in DNA: TGTGCCAGCAGCTTAAATCCGGGCCTGCGGGCGCGGGCTTTCTTT. Its translation is CASSLNPGLRARAFF.

CDR3 region: CASSSGRANYGYTF. CDR3 DNA sequence: TGTGCCAGCAGTTCGGGCAGGGCTAACTATGGCTACACCTTC. The chain is built from TRBV6-5 and TRBJ1-2; D perhaps matches TRBD1 (5 bases). Germline V gene sequence: CDR1 MNHEY, CDR2 SVGAGI. The V end lost 4 bases, the J end lost 0 bases, and 9 bases lay between the germline ends. The CDR3 is 14 amino acids.

This clonotype was counted many times. This rearrangement joins TRBV28 to TRBJ1-1, with 7 positions matching TRBD1. The CDR3 spans 12 residues. V dropped 5 bases and J dropped 10; count of bases not matched to a gene: 7. Germline values: CDR1 MDHEN, CDR2 SYDVKM. CDR3 residues: CASSEQGIRAFF. CDR3 sequence (DNA): TGTGCCAGCAGTGAACAGGGGATTCGAGCTTTCTTT.

The chain recombines TRBV7-9 with TRBJ2-1, with 11 bases aligning to TRBD1. The CDR3 consists of 15 residues. Germline CDR1 is SEHNR and CDR2 is FQNEAQ (reference sequence). The trim removed 1 base at V and 9 bases at J, leaving 5 bases unmatched. The CDR3, as DNA: TGTGCCAGCAGCTTAGGAAGGACAGGGGGCGGTGAGCAGTTCTTC. This gives the protein CASSLGRTGGGEQFF.

This clonotype was observed a handful of times. The chain has TRBV6-6 and TRBJ1-2; D is perhaps TRBD1 (5 bases). V lost 2 bases to trimming and J lost 3 bases, with 13 bases between them. The CDR3 spans 15 residues. Germline V gene data show CDR1 as MNHNY and CDR2 as SVGAGI (reference sequence). CDR3 sequence reads: CASSYPAGRDYGYTF. CDR3 nucleotide sequence: TGTGCCAGCAGTTACCCAGCAGGGCGGGACTATGGCTACACCTTC.